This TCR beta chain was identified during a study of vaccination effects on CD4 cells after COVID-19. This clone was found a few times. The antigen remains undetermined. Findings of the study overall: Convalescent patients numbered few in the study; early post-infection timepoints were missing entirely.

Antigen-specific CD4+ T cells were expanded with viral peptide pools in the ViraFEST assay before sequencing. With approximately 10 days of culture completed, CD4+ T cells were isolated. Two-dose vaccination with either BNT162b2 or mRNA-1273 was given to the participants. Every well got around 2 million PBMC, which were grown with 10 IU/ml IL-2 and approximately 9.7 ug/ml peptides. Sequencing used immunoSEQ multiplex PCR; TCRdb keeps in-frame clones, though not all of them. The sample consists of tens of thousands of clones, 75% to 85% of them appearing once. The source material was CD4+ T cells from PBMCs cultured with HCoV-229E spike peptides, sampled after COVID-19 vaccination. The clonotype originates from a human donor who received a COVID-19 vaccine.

For the CDR3, the DNA is TGCGCCAGCAGCTTTACACCGGGGACCTACAATGAGCAGTTCTTC. It translates to CASSFTPGTYNEQFF. The chain links TRBV5-1 to TRBJ2-1; perhaps TRBD2 as D (5 bases). The CDR3 length is 15 residues. V lost 2 bases and J 2 bases, leaving 11 bases between the germline ends. Looked up from germline, CDR1 is SGHRS and CDR2 is YFSETQ.